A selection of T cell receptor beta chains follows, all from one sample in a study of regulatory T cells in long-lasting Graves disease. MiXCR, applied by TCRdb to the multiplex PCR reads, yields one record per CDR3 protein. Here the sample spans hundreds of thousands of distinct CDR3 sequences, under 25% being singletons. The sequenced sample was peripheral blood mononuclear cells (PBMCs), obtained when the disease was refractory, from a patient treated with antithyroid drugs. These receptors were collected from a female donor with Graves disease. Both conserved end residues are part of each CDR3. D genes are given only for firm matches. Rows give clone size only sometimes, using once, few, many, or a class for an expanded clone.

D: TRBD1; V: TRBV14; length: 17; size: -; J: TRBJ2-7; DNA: TGTGCCAGCAGCCAGCTCCAAAGGGGCAGGGGGCCCTACGAGCAGTACTTC; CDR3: CASSQLQRGRGPYEQYF
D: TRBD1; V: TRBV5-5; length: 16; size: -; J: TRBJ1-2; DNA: TGTGCCAGCAGCTTGGGTCGGGACAGGGCTTTCTATGGCTACACCTTC; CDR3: CASSLGRDRAFYGYTF
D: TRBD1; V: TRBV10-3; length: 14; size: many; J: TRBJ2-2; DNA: TGTGCCATCAGGTCGACAGGGGAAACCGGGGAGCTGTTTTTT; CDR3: CAIRSTGETGELFF
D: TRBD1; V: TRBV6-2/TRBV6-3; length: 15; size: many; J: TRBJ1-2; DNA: TGTGCCAGCAGTCGCGGGACAGATCCCCCGTATGGCTACACCTTC; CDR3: CASSRGTDPPYGYTF
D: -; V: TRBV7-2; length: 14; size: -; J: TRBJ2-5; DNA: TGTGCCAGCAGCTTGCAGACGTACATAGAGACCCAGTACTTC; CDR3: CASSLQTYIETQYF
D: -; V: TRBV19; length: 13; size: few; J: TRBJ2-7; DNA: TGTGCCAGTAGTATAGCAGACTCCTACGAGCAGTACTTC; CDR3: CASSIADSYEQYF
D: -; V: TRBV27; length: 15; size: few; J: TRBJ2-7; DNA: TGTGCCAGCAGTTTATTCCCGGCCGACCATTACGAGCAGTACTTC; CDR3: CASSLFPADHYEQYF
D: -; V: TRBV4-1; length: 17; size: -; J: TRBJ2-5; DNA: TGCGCCAGCAGCCAAGGTACCAGACAAGCGGTAGAAGAGACCCAGTACTTC; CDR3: CASSQGTRQAVEETQYF
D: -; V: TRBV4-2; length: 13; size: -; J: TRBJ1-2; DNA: TGTGCCAGCAGCCAAGAGCTCGACTATGGCTACACCTTC; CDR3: CASSQELDYGYTF
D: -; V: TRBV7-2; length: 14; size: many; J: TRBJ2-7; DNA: TGTGCCAGCAGCCCCGGACATGGTTCCTACGAGCAGTACTTC; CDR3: CASSPGHGSYEQYF
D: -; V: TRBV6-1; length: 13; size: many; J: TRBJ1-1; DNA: TGTGCCAGCAGGGACACAGTGAACACTGAAGCTTTCTTT; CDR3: CASRDTVNTEAFF
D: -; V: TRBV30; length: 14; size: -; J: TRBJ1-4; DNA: -; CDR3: CAWSVRRASYGRFF
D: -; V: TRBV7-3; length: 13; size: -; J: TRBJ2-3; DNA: TGTGCCAGCAGCTTAATAAGAGGAGATACGCAGTATTTT; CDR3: CASSLIRGDTQYF
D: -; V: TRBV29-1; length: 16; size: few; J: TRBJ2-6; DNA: TGCAGCGTTGAGGTGGCAAGGCCGACTGGGGCCAACGTCCTGACTTTC; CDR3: CSVEVARPTGANVLTF
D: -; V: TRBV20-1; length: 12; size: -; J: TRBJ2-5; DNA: TGCAGTGCTAGGGGCTTCCAAGAGACCCAGTACTTC; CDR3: CSARGFQETQYF
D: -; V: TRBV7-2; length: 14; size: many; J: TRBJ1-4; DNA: TGTGCCAGCAGCTTAGGGGCAGCTAATGAAAAACTGTTTTTT; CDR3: CASSLGAANEKLFF
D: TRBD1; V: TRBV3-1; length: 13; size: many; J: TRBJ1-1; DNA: TGTGCCAGCAACCTACAGGGGGCGAGTGAAGCTTTCTTT; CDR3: CASNLQGASEAFF
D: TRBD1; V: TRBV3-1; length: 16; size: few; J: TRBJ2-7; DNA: TGTGCCAGCAGCCCACTTCGGACGACAGGGGGCTACGAGCAGTACTTC; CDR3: CASSPLRTTGGYEQYF
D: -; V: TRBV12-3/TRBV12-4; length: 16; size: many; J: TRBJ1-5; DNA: TGTGCCAGCAGTCCCGGGGTCAGGGTGGAGGGCCAGCCCCAGCATTTT; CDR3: CASSPGVRVEGQPQHF
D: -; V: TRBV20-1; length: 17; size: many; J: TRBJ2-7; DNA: TGCAGTGCCGAAGGGATACCCGGGGAGACCCTCTCCTACGAGCAGTACTTC; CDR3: CSAEGIPGETLSYEQYF
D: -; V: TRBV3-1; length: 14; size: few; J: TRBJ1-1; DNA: TGTGCCAGCAGTCCCGAATGGGACAACACTGAAGCTTTCTTT; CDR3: CASSPEWDNTEAFF
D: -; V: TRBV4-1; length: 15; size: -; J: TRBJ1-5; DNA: TGCGCCAGCAGCCAAGATGGGAGGGGTAATCAGCCCCAGCATTTT; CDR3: CASSQDGRGNQPQHF
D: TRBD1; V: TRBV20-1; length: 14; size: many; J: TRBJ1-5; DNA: TGCAGTGCTGCTCCGACAGGGACGGATCAGCCCCAGCATTTT; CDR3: CSAAPTGTDQPQHF
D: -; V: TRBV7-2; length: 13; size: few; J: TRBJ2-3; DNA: TGTGCCAGCAGCCCGGGGACAACAGATACGCAGTATTTT; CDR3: CASSPGTTDTQYF
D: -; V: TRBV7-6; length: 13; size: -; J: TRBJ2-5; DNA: TGTGCCAGCAGCCAGCCAGCGCAAGAGACCCAGTACTTC; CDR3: CASSQPAQETQYF
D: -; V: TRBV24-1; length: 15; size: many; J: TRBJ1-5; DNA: TGTGCCACCAGTGACTCGACAGGCCCTAATCAGCCCCAGCATTTT; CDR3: CATSDSTGPNQPQHF
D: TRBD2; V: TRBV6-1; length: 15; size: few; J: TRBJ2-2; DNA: TGTGCCGTCGAGGCGGGAGGGATAAACACCGGGGAGCTGTTTTTT; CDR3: CAVEAGGINTGELFF